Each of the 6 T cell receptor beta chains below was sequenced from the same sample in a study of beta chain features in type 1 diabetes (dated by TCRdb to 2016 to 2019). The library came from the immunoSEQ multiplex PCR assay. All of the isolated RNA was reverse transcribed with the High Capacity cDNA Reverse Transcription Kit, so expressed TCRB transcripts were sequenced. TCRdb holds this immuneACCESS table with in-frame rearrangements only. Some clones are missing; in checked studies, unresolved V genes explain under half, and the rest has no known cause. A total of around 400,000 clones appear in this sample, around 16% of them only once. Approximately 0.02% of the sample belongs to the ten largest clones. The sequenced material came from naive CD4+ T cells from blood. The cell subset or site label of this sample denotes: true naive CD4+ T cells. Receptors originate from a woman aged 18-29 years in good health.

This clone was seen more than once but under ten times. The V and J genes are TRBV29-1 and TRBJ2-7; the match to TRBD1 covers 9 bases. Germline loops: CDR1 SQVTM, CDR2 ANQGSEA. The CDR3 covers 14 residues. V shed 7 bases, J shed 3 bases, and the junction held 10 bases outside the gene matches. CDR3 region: CSGAPGQGNYEQYF. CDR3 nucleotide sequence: TGCAGCGGTGCACCGGGACAGGGCAACTACGAGCAGTACTTC.

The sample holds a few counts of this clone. CDR3 protein: CASSQDTGGSYGYTF. CDR3 DNA sequence: TGTGCCAGCAGCCAAGATACAGGGGGAAGTTATGGCTACACCTTC. The chain recombines TRBV4-2 with TRBJ1-2; 8 nucleotides match TRBD1. The V gene's germline CDR1 is LGHNA and CDR2 YNFKEQ. CDR3 length equals 15 residues. V lost 0 bases, J lost 5 bases, and 5 bases stayed unmatched.

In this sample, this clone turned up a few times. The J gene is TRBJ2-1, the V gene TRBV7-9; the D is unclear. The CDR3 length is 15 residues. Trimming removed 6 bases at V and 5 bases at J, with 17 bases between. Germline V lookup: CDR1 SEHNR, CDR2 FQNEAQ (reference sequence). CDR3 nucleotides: TGTGCCAGCAGAAAGACTGCCCCCCCCGACAATGAGCAGTTCTTC. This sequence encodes CASRKTAPPDNEQFF.

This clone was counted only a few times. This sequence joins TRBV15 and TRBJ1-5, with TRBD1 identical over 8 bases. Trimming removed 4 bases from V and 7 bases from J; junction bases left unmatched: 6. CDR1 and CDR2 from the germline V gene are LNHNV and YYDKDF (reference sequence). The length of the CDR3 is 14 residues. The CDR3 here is CATSTGQGRQPQHF. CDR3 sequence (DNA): TGTGCCACCAGCACCGGACAGGGTAGACAGCCCCAGCATTTT.

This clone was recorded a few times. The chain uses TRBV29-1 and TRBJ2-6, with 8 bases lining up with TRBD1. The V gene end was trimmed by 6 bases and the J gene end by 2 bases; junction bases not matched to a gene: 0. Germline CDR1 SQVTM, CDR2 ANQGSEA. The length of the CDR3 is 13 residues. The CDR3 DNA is TGCAGCGTGGGACAGGCTGGGGCCAACGTCCTGACTTTC. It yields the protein CSVGQAGANVLTF.

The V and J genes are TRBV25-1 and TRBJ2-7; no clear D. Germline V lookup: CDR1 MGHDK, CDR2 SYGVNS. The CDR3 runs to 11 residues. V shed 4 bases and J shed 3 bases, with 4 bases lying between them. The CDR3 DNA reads TGTGCCAGCAGTGGACACTACGAGCAGTACTTC. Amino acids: CASSGHYEQYF.